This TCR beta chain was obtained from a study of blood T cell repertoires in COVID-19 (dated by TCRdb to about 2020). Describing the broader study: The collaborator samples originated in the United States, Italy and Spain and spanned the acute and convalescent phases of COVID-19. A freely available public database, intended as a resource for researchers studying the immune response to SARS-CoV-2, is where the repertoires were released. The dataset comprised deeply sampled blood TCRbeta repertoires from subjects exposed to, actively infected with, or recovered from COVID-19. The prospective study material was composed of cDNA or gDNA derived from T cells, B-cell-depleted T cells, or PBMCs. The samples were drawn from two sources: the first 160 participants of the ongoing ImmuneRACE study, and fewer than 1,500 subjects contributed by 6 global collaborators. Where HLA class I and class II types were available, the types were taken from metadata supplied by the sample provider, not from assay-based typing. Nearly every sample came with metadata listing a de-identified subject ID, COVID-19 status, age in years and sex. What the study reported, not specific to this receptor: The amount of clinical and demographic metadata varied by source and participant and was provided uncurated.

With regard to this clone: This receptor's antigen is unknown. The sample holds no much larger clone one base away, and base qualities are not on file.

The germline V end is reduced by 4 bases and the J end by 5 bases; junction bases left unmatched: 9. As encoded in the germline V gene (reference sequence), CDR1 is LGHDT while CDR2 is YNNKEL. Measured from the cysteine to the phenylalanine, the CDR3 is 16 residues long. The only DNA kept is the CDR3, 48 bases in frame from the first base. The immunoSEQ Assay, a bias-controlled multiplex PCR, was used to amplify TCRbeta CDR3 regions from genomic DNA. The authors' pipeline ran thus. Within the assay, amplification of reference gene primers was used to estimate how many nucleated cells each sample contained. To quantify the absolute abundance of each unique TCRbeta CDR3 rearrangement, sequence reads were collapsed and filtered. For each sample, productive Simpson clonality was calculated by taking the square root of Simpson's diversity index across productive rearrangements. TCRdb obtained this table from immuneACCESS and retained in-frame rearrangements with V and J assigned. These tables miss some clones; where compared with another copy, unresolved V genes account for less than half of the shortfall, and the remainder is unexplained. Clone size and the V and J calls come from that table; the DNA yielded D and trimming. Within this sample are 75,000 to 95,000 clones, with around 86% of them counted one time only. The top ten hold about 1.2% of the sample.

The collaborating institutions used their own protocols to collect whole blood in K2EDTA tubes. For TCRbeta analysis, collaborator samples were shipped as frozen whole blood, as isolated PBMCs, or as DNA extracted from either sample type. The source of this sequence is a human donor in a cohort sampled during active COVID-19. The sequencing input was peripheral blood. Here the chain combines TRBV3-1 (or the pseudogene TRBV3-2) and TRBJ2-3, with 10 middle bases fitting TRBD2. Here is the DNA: TGTGCCAGCAGCCTCCCTAGCGGGAGCGAGGAAGATACGCAGTATTTT. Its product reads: CASSLPSGSEEDTQYF.